This T cell receptor beta chain appears in the sequencing data of a study of OX40 agonist ivuxolimab in advanced cancers. Across the whole study: Treatment of patients was with ivuxolimab, an agonistic anti-OX40 (CD134) antibody.

This clone came up a few times. Its antigen is not identified. Data came from immunoSEQ multiplex PCR; TCRdb stores just in-frame clones and leaves some out. The sample shows 5,000 to 6,500 clones, around 70% of them seen only once. The study's findings and limits: Clonal expansion from baseline to week 6 occurred in both CD4+ and CD8+ T cells.

The receptor comes from an adult with an advanced solid tumor such as melanoma, head and neck, liver or kidney cancer. The starting material was CD4+ or CD8+ T cells sorted from blood, obtained in a trial of the OX40 agonist ivuxolimab.

The CDR3 DNA reads TGTGCCAGCAGCGTAGGATGGGAGCAAAATGAGCAGTTCTTC. Amino acids: CASSVGWEQNEQFF. The V and J genes are TRBV9 and TRBJ2-1; D is possibly TRBD2 (5 bases). The germline gives CDR1 SGDLS, CDR2 YYNGEE. This CDR3 has 14 residues. V was cut by 0 bases and J by 7 bases, with 11 bases left in between.